The 7 T cell receptor beta chains below all came from one sample that was sequenced in a study of CD8+CD57+ T cells in acquired aplastic anemia. Template material for TCR beta VDJ and CDR3 profiling consisted of genomic DNA. TCRdb reanalysed the reads using MiXCR and keeps one entry per CDR3 protein. The data contain some 200,000 distinct CDR3 sequences, approximately 57% of them singletons. Material: sorted CD4+, CD8+, or CD8+CD57+ T cells (not recorded which) from PBMCs. All receptors derive from a human donor in good health.

This chain uses TRBV7-2 with TRBJ1-3, with D unclear. This CDR3 contains 16 residues. Trimming took off 5 bases at V and 0 bases at J, with 14 bases between the two ends. Germline values: CDR1 SGHTA, CDR2 FQGNSA. CDR3 region: CASSKQQSPSGNTIYF. The CDR3 region has the DNA TGTGCCAGCAGCAAACAACAGTCACCCTCTGGAAACACCATATATTTT.

On this clonotype itself: The junction does not match germline at one end; this may be a read error. The chain couples TRBV7-6 to TRBJ2-4; TRBD2 might be the D (6 bases). Germline CDR1 reads SGHVS; CDR2 reads FNYEAQ. The CDR3 runs 16 residues. In DNA, the CDR3 is TGTGTCAGCAGCCCCACGGGGGTGGAAGCCAAAAACATTCAGTACTTC. Encoded protein: CVSSPTGVEAKNIQYF.

The V gene is TRBV29-1, the J gene TRBJ1-2; 10 bases map to TRBD1. The V and J ends lost 5 bases and 7 bases, in that order; junction bases with no gene match: 1. CDR1 SQVTM and CDR2 ANQGSEA come from the germline V gene. The CDR3 has 11 amino acids. CDR3: CSVWTGGGYTF. Written as DNA, the CDR3 is TGCAGCGTTTGGACAGGGGGTGGCTACACCTTC.

This clonotype has ten or more counts. The genes are TRBV29-1 and TRBJ1-2; no firm D call. The V end was cut by 2 bases, the J end by 4 bases, with 8 bases between. The CDR3 is 12 residues long. Germline V lookup: CDR1 SQVTM, CDR2 ANQGSEA. CDR3 loop: CSVESLGYGYTF. The CDR3 DNA follows: TGCAGCGTTGAATCACTAGGCTATGGCTACACCTTC.

The V call is TRBV7-8, the J call TRBJ1-3, with 8 bases fitting TRBD1. This CDR3 spans 16 amino acids. Germline CDR1 SGHVS, CDR2 FQNEAQ. The V segment lost 5 bases and the J segment 2 bases; nucleotides outside the gene matches: 8. The CDR3 is CASSPRQGFAGNTIYF. CDR3 DNA: TGTGCCAGCAGCCCGAGACAGGGGTTCGCTGGAAACACCATATATTTT.

This clonotype occurred many times. The rearrangement links TRBV5-6 to TRBJ1-2; the match to TRBD1 covers 8 bases. The trim removed 2 bases at V and 4 bases at J, leaving 4 bases unmatched. CDR3 length: 14 amino acids. Germline CDR1 SGHDT, CDR2 YYEEEE. CDR3 nucleotide sequence: TGTGCCAGCAGCTTCGGACAGGGTGGCTATGGCTACACCTTC. Its protein is CASSFGQGGYGYTF.

The V gene is TRBV9, the J gene TRBJ2-7; 7 bases are shared with TRBD1. Per the germline V gene, CDR1 is SGDLS and CDR2 is YYNGEE. This CDR3 spans 14 amino acids. With V trimmed by 3 bases and J by 2 bases, 5 bases remained unmatched. The CDR3 coding sequence is TGTGCCAGCAGCGCCGGACAGGTGACCTACGAGCAGTACTTC. Protein: CASSAGQVTYEQYF.